This T cell receptor (beta chain) derives from a study of T cell responses to AZD1222 COVID-19 vaccine. The table came from immunoSEQ multiplex PCR; TCRdb's copy has only in-frame clones and leaves some out. In the table there are around 86,000 clones, around 91% of which are singletons. Germline-derived CDR1 and CDR2 are SGHRS and YFSETQ. The CDR3 runs to 15 residues. V was clipped by 0 bases and J by 2 bases, with 6 bases between them. This sequence joins TRBV5-1 and TRBJ2-6; TRBD1 is a possible D gene (6 bases). The TCR originated in an adult in good health. Here the sequenced sample was peripheral blood, taken on day 0 of AZD1222 vaccination. Here the CDR3 DNA reads TGCGCCAGCAGCTTGGGGGGGCCTGGGGCCAACGTCCTGACTTTC. This encodes CASSLGGPGANVLTF.